The 16 T cell receptor beta chains given below trace back to one sample, sequenced in a study of blood T cells in healthy people across ages. PCR was performed a second time for about 7 to 11 cycles using a sample-barcoded 5' primer and a J-beta primer mix. TCRdb re-derived calls from the 5' RACE reads in MiXCR, one entry per CDR3 protein. The table records roughly 1.6 million distinct CDR3 sequences, approximately 32% of them present only once. The sample consisted of blood. The receptors come from a woman younger than 45 in good health.

The V gene is TRBV14, the J gene TRBJ2-3; 9 bases fit TRBD1. The ends lost 0 bases at V and 2 bases at J; junction bases unmatched: 3. The germline V gene encodes CDR1 SGHDN and CDR2 FVKESK. This CDR3 is built from 16 residues. The CDR3: CASSQEQGAYTDTQYF. The DNA for the CDR3 is TGTGCCAGCAGCCAAGAACAGGGGGCGTACACAGATACGCAGTATTTT.

This clonotype was found many times. The chain combines TRBV20-1 with TRBJ2-5, with D possibly being TRBD1 or TRBD2 (8 bases each). CDR3 length: 21 amino acids. The germline V gene has CDR1 DFQATT and CDR2 SNEGSKA (reference sequence). V dropped 3 bases and J dropped 1 base, with 33 bases sitting between them. CDR3 coding DNA: TGCAGTGCTAGTCATCTCCGGACAGGGAGGGCTAGCGGGCGACTCCAAGAGACCCAGTACTTC. Translated, it gives CSASHLRTGRASGRLQETQYF.

The chain carries TRBV12-3 or TRBV12-4 and TRBJ2-7, with TRBD1 matching 10 bases. The CDR3 contains 14 residues. V was pared by 8 bases and J by 5 bases, with 9 bases of the junction left unmatched. The CDR3, as DNA: TGTGCCAGCGGAGCGACAGGGGGCATCCACGAGCAGTACTTC. Residues: CASGATGGIHEQYF.

The chain employs TRBV6-1 and TRBJ2-1; D call uncertain. The V end lost 7 bases, the J end lost 2 bases, and 12 bases lay between the germline ends. The CDR3 contains 14 residues. In germline, CDR1 is MNHNS, CDR2 SASEGT. The CDR3 loop is CASTKDWTYNEQFF. The CDR3 coding sequence is TGTGCCAGCACCAAAGACTGGACCTACAATGAGCAGTTCTTC.

This clonotype was seen a few times. The chain is built from TRBV20-1 and TRBJ1-5; D gene ambiguous. Germline CDR1 DFQATT, CDR2 SNEGSKA (reference sequence). Trimming left V 6 bases short and J 2 bases short, with 11 bases between. The CDR3 is 13 amino acids. In DNA, the CDR3 is TGCAGTGCCAAGAATGAGGGCAATCAGCCCCAGCATTTT. This sequence encodes CSAKNEGNQPQHF.

The chain couples TRBV5-1 to TRBJ2-5; the D is unclear. Per germline, CDR1 SGHRS and CDR2 YFSETQ. This CDR3 is built from 13 residues. Trimming removed 4 bases from V and 5 bases from J, with 12 bases in between. This CDR3 is CASSPALSETQYF. CDR3 nucleotide sequence: TGCGCCAGCAGCCCCGCCTTGTCGGAGACCCAGTACTTC.

This chain uses TRBV5-6 with TRBJ2-1; possibly TRBD1 for D (6 bases). Trimming removed 3 bases at V and 4 bases at J, with 20 bases between. Germline V gene lookup returns CDR1 SGHDT and CDR2 YYEEEE. CDR3 length equals 17 residues. The CDR3 protein is CASSSRIQGKGYNEQFF. The CDR3 DNA reads TGTGCCAGCAGCTCGCGAATACAGGGAAAGGGGTACAATGAGCAGTTCTTC.

The V and J genes are TRBV14 and TRBJ2-3; 10 bases are a match to TRBD1. Trimming took 5 bases from V and 1 from J; bases not matched to a gene: 9. The germline CDR1 and CDR2 sequences are SGHDN and FVKESK. This CDR3 contains 17 residues. The CDR3 DNA sequence: TGTGCCAGCAGCTTACGACAGGGGGCAAGGGGCACAGATACGCAGTATTTT. It specifies CASSLRQGARGTDTQYF. Full variable domain (rest looked up from reference TRBV14 and TRBJ2-3): EAGVTQFPSHSVIEKGQTVTLRCDPISGHDNLYWYRRVMGKEIKFLLHFVKESKQDESGMPNNRFLAERTGGTYSTLKVQPAELEDSGVYFCASSLRQGARGTDTQYFGPGTRLTVL.

This clonotype has a handful of counts. This chain connects TRBV7-9 to TRBJ2-1, with D perhaps TRBD1 or TRBD2 (5 bases each). CDR3 length: 15 residues. Per the germline V gene, CDR1 is SEHNR and CDR2 is FQNEAQ (reference sequence). Trimming removed 7 bases at V and 10 bases at J, with 23 bases between. CDR3 residues: CASIPSQAFWGEQFF. The DNA for the CDR3 is TGTGCCAGCATTCCGTCCCAGGCCTTCTGGGGGGAGCAGTTCTTC.

On this clonotype itself: Mismatch with germline at one junction end may stem from a read error. The rearrangement joins TRBV5-6 to TRBJ2-6; the D call may be TRBD1 or TRBD2 (6 bases each). Germline V gives CDR1 SGHDT, CDR2 YYEEEE. This CDR3 contains 15 residues. The CDR3 region is CASSSRGTGTNVLTF. The CDR3 nucleotides read TGTGCCAGCAGCTCTAGGGGGACTGGGACCAACGTCCTGACTTTC. Complete variable domain (other parts from reference TRBV5-6 and TRBJ2-6): DAGVTQSPTHLIKTRGQQVTLRCSPKSGHDTVSWYQQALGQGPQFIFQYYEEEERQRGNFPDRFSGHQFPNYSSELNVNALLLGDSALYLCASSSRGTGTNVLTFGAGSRLTVL.

This clonotype has just a few counts. This chain joins TRBV6-6 and TRBJ1-5, with 12 bases fitting TRBD1. Germline V gene data show CDR1 as MNHNY and CDR2 as SVGAGI (reference sequence). V was pared by 4 bases and J by 1 base, with 5 bases of the junction left unmatched. This CDR3 region has 17 residues. This chain's CDR3 is CASSWGTGGGSNQPQHF. DNA of the CDR3: TGTGCCAGCAGTTGGGGGACAGGGGGCGGGAGCAATCAGCCCCAGCATTTT.

This rearrangement joins TRBV14 to TRBJ1-2; no firm D call. Trimming stripped 2 bases from V and 2 bases from J, with 6 bases between. Germline loops: CDR1 SGHDN, CDR2 FVKESK. The CDR3 is 13 amino acids. The CDR3 coding sequence is TGTGCCAGCAGCCAATTTCGCAACTATGGCTACACCTTC. Translating gives CASSQFRNYGYTF.

This clonotype has only a few counts. This sequence joins TRBV28 and TRBJ2-4, with TRBD1 identical over 7 bases. Germline V lookup: CDR1 MDHEN, CDR2 SYDVKM. V was clipped by 6 bases and J by 13 bases; unmatched bases: 12. The CDR3 sequence is 13 residues long. CDR3 nucleotides: TGTGCCAGCAGCAAGCACTCAGGGGGTGGGCAGTACTTC. Translation gives CASSKHSGGGQYF.

This clonotype was seen only a few times. The rearrangement links TRBV20-1 to TRBJ2-3; 9 bases match TRBD2. Per the germline V gene, CDR1 is DFQATT and CDR2 is SNEGSKA (reference sequence). V lost 0 bases, J lost 6 bases, and 13 bases stayed unmatched. This CDR3 contains 17 residues. The CDR3 is CSARDRASGMILDTQYF. In DNA, the CDR3 is TGCAGTGCTAGAGATCGGGCTAGCGGGATGATTTTGGATACGCAGTATTTT.

The chain carries TRBV7-2 and TRBJ2-7; tentatively, D is TRBD2 (6 bases). CDR1 and CDR2 (germline): SGHTA, FQGNSA. The ends were cut back, 0 bases at V and 1 base at J, with 16 bases in the middle. This CDR3 is built from 17 residues. The CDR3 protein is CASSLAMAGSGSYEQYF. In DNA form, the CDR3 reads TGTGCCAGCAGCTTAGCTATGGCGGGGTCGGGATCCTACGAGCAGTACTTC.

This clonotype has only a few counts. V gene TRBV5-1 combines with J gene TRBJ1-2; no reliable D call. The V end lost 5 bases, the J end lost 8 bases, and 19 bases lay between the germline ends. The CDR3 runs to 14 residues. The germline gives CDR1 SGHRS, CDR2 YFSETQ. CDR3 residues: CASRPDLGRGGYTF. The CDR3 DNA sequence: TGCGCCAGCAGACCCGATTTAGGGAGAGGCGGCTACACCTTC.